Listed here are 18 T cell receptor beta chains from one sample, sequenced in a study of control samples from healthy donors and cancer patients. Libraries were prepared by immunoSEQ multiplex PCR; TCRdb keeps only in-frame clonotypes and omits some of them. The repertoire holds around 150,000 clones, with roughly 95% as singletons. The sequenced sample consisted of blood. The receptors come from a woman in her twenties or thirties in good health.

The J gene is TRBJ2-1, the V gene TRBV19; a weak D match, TRBD2 (5 bases). Germline V gene data show CDR1 as LNHDA and CDR2 as SQIVND (reference sequence). Trimming stripped 2 bases from V and 10 bases from J, with 15 bases between. The CDR3 extends over 14 amino acids. CDR3: CASSINAGVYEQFF. The CDR3 nucleotides read TGTGCCAGTAGTATAAACGCCGGGGTTTACGAGCAGTTCTTC.

The chain links TRBV6-5 to TRBJ2-2, with D possibly TRBD2 on 5 matching bases. The CDR3 covers 14 residues. V dropped 8 bases and J dropped 6 bases, with 16 bases sitting between them. Germline assignment: CDR1 MNHEY and CDR2 SVGAGI. The CDR3 loop is CASLEGQEAGELFF. CDR3 nucleotide sequence: TGTGCCAGCCTCGAAGGGCAGGAGGCCGGGGAGCTGTTTTTT.

This chain connects TRBV20-1 to TRBJ2-1; D perhaps matches TRBD2 (5 bases). This CDR3 spans 10 amino acids. CDR1 DFQATT and CDR2 SNEGSKA come from the germline V gene (reference sequence). Trimming pared 3 bases from V and 9 bases from J, leaving 6 bases between. In DNA, the CDR3 is TGCAGTGCTAGTCTAGCTGAGCAGTTCTTC. Residues: CSASLAEQFF.

The chain is built from TRBV3-1 (or the pseudogene TRBV3-2) and TRBJ2-2; TRBD1 might be the D (5 bases). The CDR3 has 16 amino acids. V lost 4 bases and J 2 bases, leaving 14 bases between the germline ends. CDR1 and CDR2 (germline): LGHDT, YNNKEL (reference sequence). CDR3 in DNA: TGTGCCAGCAGCCTGGGTCCCTGGGGCAACACCGGGGAGCTGTTTTTT. Protein: CASSLGPWGNTGELFF.

The chain joins TRBV2 to TRBJ1-5, with D uncertain. V shed 0 bases and J shed 7 bases, with 19 bases lying between them. In germline, CDR1 is SNHLY, CDR2 FYNNEI. This CDR3 spans 17 amino acids. The CDR3 DNA reads as TGTGCCAGCAGTGAAGCTCTTGGACCAGGCGACAACCAGCCCCAGCATTTT. Translated: CASSEALGPGDNQPQHF.

The chain recombines TRBV4-1 with TRBJ1-2; no clear D. There are 12 residues in the CDR3. V was trimmed by 2 bases and J by 6 bases, leaving 7 bases between them. The V gene's germline CDR1 is MGHRA and CDR2 YSYEKL. CDR3 in amino acids: CASSQTKDGYTF. CDR3 coding DNA: TGCGCCAGCAGCCAAACCAAGGATGGCTACACCTTC.

V gene TRBV18 combines with J gene TRBJ2-1, with D tentatively TRBD1 or TRBD2 (6 bases each). V dropped 1 base and J dropped 3 bases, with 10 bases sitting between them. From germline, CDR1 is KGHSH and CDR2 LQKENI. CDR3 length: 15 amino acids. The CDR3 reads CASSPQGGLYNEQFF. CDR3 coding DNA: TGTGCCAGCTCACCACAGGGGGGCCTCTACAATGAGCAGTTCTTC.

This clone showed up just once. V gene TRBV20-1 combines with J gene TRBJ1-5; D remains ambiguous. V was trimmed by 3 bases and J by 12 bases, leaving 12 bases between them. Per the germline V gene, CDR1 is DFQATT and CDR2 is SNEGSKA (reference sequence). This CDR3 is 11 amino acids long. The CDR3, as DNA: TGCAGTGCTAGTGTTAGCCATTTCCAGCATTTT. It translates to CSASVSHFQHF.

The J gene is TRBJ2-2, the V gene TRBV2, with a weak D call TRBD2 (5 bases). Trimming shortened V by 4 bases and J by 4 bases, and 7 bases separated the two germline ends. In germline, CDR1 is SNHLY, CDR2 FYNNEI. The CDR3 runs 13 residues. The CDR3 sequence: CASSGRPTGELFF. The CDR3, as DNA: TGTGCCAGCAGTGGGAGGCCCACCGGGGAGCTGTTTTTT.

V gene TRBV7-2 combines with J gene TRBJ2-1, with D tentatively TRBD2 (6 bases). V lost 1 base, J lost 10 bases, and 14 bases lay in between. The CDR3 is 14 amino acids. Looked up from germline, CDR1 is SGHTA and CDR2 is FQGNSA. CDR3 DNA: TGTGCCAGCAGCTTAGGAACTAGCCTTGGGGAGCAGTTCTTC. Translated, it gives CASSLGTSLGEQFF.

The chain couples TRBV29-1 to TRBJ2-1; 8 nucleotides line up with TRBD2. CDR1 and CDR2 (germline): SQVTM, ANQGSEA. J lost 6 bases, V lost 6 bases, and 10 bases had no gene match. CDR3 length: 14 amino acids. CDR3 region: CSVAPAGVTNEQFF. The CDR3 nucleotides are TGCAGCGTGGCTCCAGCGGGGGTCACCAATGAGCAGTTCTTC.

The rearrangement links TRBV11-3 to TRBJ2-5; no firm D call. The germline CDR1 and CDR2 sequences are SGHNT and YENEEA. This CDR3 comprises 14 residues. The ends were cut back, 5 bases at V and 7 bases at J, with 17 bases in the middle. As DNA, the CDR3 is TGTGCCAGCAGCCCAGCCCAGGCCCCGATGACCCAGTACTTC. Amino acid sequence: CASSPAQAPMTQYF.

The chain couples TRBV28 to TRBJ1-4; D remains ambiguous. V lost 8 bases to trimming and J lost 4 bases, with 2 bases between them. CDR1 is MDHEN and CDR2 is SYDVKM in the germline V gene. The CDR3 covers 10 residues. The CDR3 coding sequence is TGTGCCAGCCATAATGAAAAACTGTTTTTT. This translates into CASHNEKLFF. Variable domain in full (rest from reference TRBV28 and TRBJ1-4): DVKVTQSSRYLVKRTGEKVFLECVQDMDHENMFWYRQDPGLGLRLIYFSYDVKMKEKGDIPEGYSVSREKKERFSLILESASTNQTSMYLCASHNEKLFFGSGTQLSVL.

This chain joins TRBV3-1 (or the pseudogene TRBV3-2) and TRBJ1-1; D gene ambiguous. Trimming shortened V by 4 bases and J by 5 bases, and 14 bases separated the two germline ends. Germline V lookup: CDR1 LGHDT, CDR2 YNNKEL (reference sequence). The CDR3 consists of 14 residues. The CDR3 here is CASSPRRVWTEAFF. The CDR3 coding sequence is TGTGCCAGCAGCCCGAGAAGGGTATGGACTGAAGCTTTCTTT.

The genes are TRBV6-4 and TRBJ2-3; the match to TRBD2 covers 10 bases. Trimming took 2 bases from V and 5 from J; bases not matched to a gene: 4. CDR1 and CDR2 (germline): MRHNA, SNTAGT. This CDR3 is 15 amino acids long. The CDR3 nucleotides are TGTGCCAGCAGTGACGGACCTAGCGGGGGAGATACGCAGTATTTT. This codes for CASSDGPSGGDTQYF.

The chain combines TRBV6-6 with TRBJ1-2, with TRBD1 matching over 9 bases. The CDR3 covers 15 residues. J lost 6 bases, V lost 5 bases, and 10 bases had no gene match. CDR1 is MNHNY and CDR2 is SVGAGI in the germline V gene (reference sequence). This chain's CDR3 is CASSEYGQGHDGYTF. Here the CDR3 DNA reads TGTGCCAGCAGTGAGTATGGACAGGGGCATGATGGCTACACCTTC.

V usage is TRBV28 and J usage is TRBJ2-1, with D perhaps being TRBD1 or TRBD2 (5 bases each). Germline CDR1 is MDHEN and CDR2 is SYDVKM. The CDR3 contains 12 residues. Trimming took 5 bases from V and 10 from J, leaving 12 bases between them. CDR3 in amino acids: CASSPGTREQFF. In DNA, the CDR3 is TGTGCCAGCAGTCCCGGGACCAGGGAGCAGTTCTTC.

The chain joins TRBV2 to TRBJ1-3, with 9 bases aligning to TRBD1. The germline CDR1 and CDR2 sequences are SNHLY and FYNNEI. This CDR3 has 16 amino acids. V trimming: 2 bases; J trimming: 2 bases; junction bases outside the gene matches: 4. CDR3 coding DNA: TGTGCCAGCAGTGAAAGGGACAGGGTGGCTGGAAACACCATATATTTT. It is translated as CASSERDRVAGNTIYF.